This TCR beta chain derives from a study of T-cell memory formation after mild COVID-19 (dated by TCRdb to the early 2020s). About the full investigation: TCR sequence clusters from the two donors were found to be largely donor specific. T-cell clones expanding and contracting after mild COVID-19 in two donors were tracked by longitudinal TCRalpha and TCRbeta repertoire sequencing. The cohort comprised two young, previously healthy adult volunteers, one female and one male. Broader findings and caveats from the paper: Clones that contracted from day 15 to 85 showed balanced CD4/CD8 phenotypes, whereas a second wave of clones that expanded from day 15 to 37 leaned towards CD4+. Only a couple of mild cases were covered in the study, and larger cohorts including severe cases with pre-infection samples were considered necessary. Contracting CD4+ clones were found mainly in CM and EM memory subsets, while CD8+ clones were enriched in EMRA. The second-wave clones that peaked on day 37 were not confirmed to be SARS-CoV-2 specific. Some responding clones were found in pre-infection memory, which suggests that pre-existing cross-reactive memory T cells took part in the SARS-CoV-2 response.

Inclusive of the bounding cysteine and phenylalanine, the CDR3 is 16 residues long. Solely the CDR3 DNA is kept, with 48 bases framed from the first base. From a lookup of the germline V gene, CDR1 and CDR2 are KGHDR and SFDVKD. After removal of 4 bases from V and 3 bases from J, the junction retains 5 bases not matched to a gene. This clonotype was recorded a few times. No cognate antigen has been identified for it. No quality values exist for individual bases; no much larger clone is one base distant. Ficoll-Paque density gradient centrifugation was used to isolate PBMCs. The listed sequencing device is Illumina NovaSeq 6000. TCRalpha and TCRbeta cDNA libraries were constructed by 5'RACE with constant-segment primers, with sample barcodes and unique molecular identifiers being introduced. Trizol reagent was used to extract RNA from every sample. Amplification of the libraries took two PCR steps, and the second step added a second sample barcode plus Illumina TruSeq adapters. Sequencing of the libraries was done on an Illumina NovaSeq, producing 2 x 150 bp paired-end reads. The authors' pipeline ran thus. With migec v1.2.7, reads were demultiplexed and then collapsed into UMI-guided consensus sequences. Using mixcr v2.1.11, UMI consensuses were aligned to TRA and TRB V and J templates and then assembled into clonotypes. A clonotype was counted as expanded or contracted only when both edgeR and NoisET called the clonotype significant, with the noise models trained on biological replicates. For edgeR calls, the cutoffs were a false discovery rate-adjusted p below 0.01 and a log2 fold-change threshold of 1. PCA with hierarchical clustering of max-normalized trajectories of the 1000 most abundant clonotypes was used as exploratory dynamics analysis. Separately sequenced CD4+ and CD8+ repertoires were used to assign the CD4 or CD8 phenotype of responding clones. In TCRdb, the public reads were trimmed at Q25 with fastp and aligned with MiXCR, with productive beta chains retained. Each entry is one CDR3 protein sequence, shown with its most common DNA and genes. TCRdb's processing, not the authors' own work, is the source of the V and J calls. This sample is represented by 550,000 to 700,000 distinct CDR3 sequences; roughly 17% of them were singletons. Together, the top ten hold approximately 8.1% of the sample.

The sequence is built from TRBV24-1 and TRBJ2-3; 11 junctional bases match TRBD1. Sequenced: PBMCs or a T cell subset sorted from them (not recorded which). This clonotype was obtained from an adult woman who had mild COVID-19 (a few samples of this study predate the infection). The sample titles of this study are shuffled in the database, so cell type and time point are left out; the donor was told from shared clones. The CDR3 reads CATSDRGQGATDTQYF. In nucleotides, the sequence is TGTGCCACCAGTGACCGTGGACAGGGGGCGACAGATACGCAGTATTTT.